The rows below give T cell receptor beta chains drawn from one sample of a study of blood T cell repertoires in COVID-19. Using immunoSEQ multiplex PCR, the repertoire was profiled, and TCRdb retains in-frame clones only, with some absent. The data show 170,000 or so clones, with 85% to 90% seen just once and approximately 2.5% held by the top ten. The specimen sequenced was peripheral blood. The receptors shown here come from a middle-aged man with active or convalescent COVID-19. The CDR3 runs from the conserved cysteine through the conserved F or W. The order of the fields is D gene, clone size, J gene, V gene, CDR3 DNA, CDR3 protein. A D gene is named only where the DNA matches it firmly. Size tells how often a clone was seen (once, few, many) or the class of an expanded clone, and some rows leave it out.

TRBD1 | NA | TRBJ2-3 | TRBV5-5 | TGTGCCAGCAGGAGACAGGGTTCGGTAGATACGCAGTATTTT | CASRRQGSVDTQYF
NA | NA | TRBJ2-2 | TRBV19 | TGTGCCAGTAGTGTCTCAGGGGATTGGACCGGGGAGCTGTTTTTT | CASSVSGDWTGELFF
NA | NA | TRBJ1-3 | TRBV19 | TGTGCCAGTAGTACCGGGACACCCGCAGCGGAAAACACCATATATTTT | CASSTGTPAAENTIYF
NA | NA | TRBJ1-5 | TRBV23-1 | TGCGCCAGCAGTCAAGGATCGGGGGGCGGGCAGCCCCAGCATTTT | CASSQGSGGGQPQHF
NA | NA | TRBJ1-4 | TRBV28 | TGTGCCAGCATTGGGGGCAGGGGTGAAAAACTGTTTTTT | CASIGGRGEKLFF
NA | NA | TRBJ2-6 | TRBV28 | TGTGCCAGCAGTCTCTTATCCCTTCGGGCCAACGTCCTGACTTTC | CASSLLSLRANVLTF
TRBD1 | NA | TRBJ1-5 | TRBV7-8 | TGTGCCAGCAGCCCTCGCCGGGACAGGGAGTGGAATCAGCCCCAGCATTTT | CASSPRRDREWNQPQHF
NA | few | TRBJ1-1 | TRBV7-3 | TGTGCCAGCAGCTTAACGAGTTCCACTGAAGCTTTCTTT | CASSLTSSTEAFF
TRBD2 | few | TRBJ2-3 | TRBV5-5 | TGTGCCAGCAGCGTACCCATGACTAGCGGGGCAGGAGATACGCAGTATTTT | CASSVPMTSGAGDTQYF
TRBD1 | once | TRBJ1-4 | TRBV10-3 | TGTGCCATCAGTGAGGGGACAGGTTTTAATGAAAAACTGTTTTTT | CAISEGTGFNEKLFF
TRBD1 | NA | TRBJ2-2 | TRBV19 | TGTGCCAGCCGGGACAGGGAGAACACCGGGGAGCTGTTTTTT | CASRDRENTGELFF
TRBD1 | NA | TRBJ1-1 | TRBV5-6 | TGTGCCAGCATCGTACAGGGGGGCACTGAAGCTTTCTTT | CASIVQGGTEAFF
NA | NA | TRBJ1-1 | TRBV6-5 | TGTGCCAGCTCCCTCCAAAGAGGCACTGAAGCTTTCTTT | CASSLQRGTEAFF
NA | NA | TRBJ2-5 | TRBV6-5 | TGTGCCAGCAACAGGGCCGAAGAGACCCAGTACTTC | CASNRAEETQYF
TRBD2 | NA | TRBJ2-3 | TRBV6-4 | TGTGCCAGCAGTTTGGCGGGGGACACAGATACGCAGTATTTT | CASSLAGDTDTQYF
TRBD2 | NA | TRBJ2-2 | TRBV4-1 | TGCGCCAGCAGCCAAGATCCAGCGGGGGGGCTGGGCACCGGGGAGCTGTTTTTT | CASSQDPAGGLGTGELFF
NA | NA | TRBJ2-7 | TRBV7-9 | TGTGCCAGCTCCTATGACAGCAGGGCCTACGAGCAGTACTTC | CASSYDSRAYEQYF
NA | medium-sized | TRBJ2-7 | TRBV7-3 | TGTGCCAGCAGCCCGAAATTGGGGCTCGAGCAGTACTTC | CASSPKLGLEQYF
NA | NA | TRBJ2-5 | TRBV3-1/TRBV3-2 | TGTGCCAGCAGCCAAGGAGGGCCCCAGTACTTC | CASSQGGPQYF
NA | NA | TRBJ1-1 | TRBV6-6 | TGTGCCAGCAGTTACTCTGTAGTCTACACTGAAGCTTTCTTT | CASSYSVVYTEAFF
NA | NA | TRBJ1-3 | TRBV5-4 | TGTGCCAGCAGCGTATTCCCTCTCAGGGGCCCTGGAAACACCATATATTTT | CASSVFPLRGPGNTIYF
NA | NA | TRBJ1-1 | TRBV5-1 | TGCGCCAGCAGCTTGAGTTACGGGAACACTGAAGCTTTCTTT | CASSLSYGNTEAFF
TRBD1 | once | TRBJ1-2 | TRBV2 | TGTGCCGGAACGATTGGACAGGGGAACTATGGCTACACCTTC | CAGTIGQGNYGYTF
TRBD1 | NA | TRBJ2-1 | TRBV10-3 | TGTGCCATCGGAGGGACAGGAGAATCCAATGAGCAGTTCTTC | CAIGGTGESNEQFF
TRBD2 | NA | TRBJ2-5 | TRBV9 | TGTGCCAGCAGCGCTTACTCCGGGACTACGTACCAAGAGACCCAGTACTTC | CASSAYSGTTYQETQYF
TRBD1 | NA | TRBJ1-5 | TRBV10-3 | TGTGCCATCAGTGAGTCTGGACAGGGGGTAAGCAATCAGCCCCAGCATTTT | CAISESGQGVSNQPQHF
NA | NA | TRBJ2-2 | TRBV9 | TGTGCCTCCGGAGGGGATGTAGGGGCCGGGGAGCTGTTTTTT | CASGGDVGAGELFF
TRBD2 | NA | TRBJ2-5 | TRBV6-2/TRBV6-3 | TGTGCCAGCAGTTTCTCTAGCGGGGAGATTCAAGAGACCCAGTACTTC | CASSFSSGEIQETQYF
NA | NA | TRBJ1-3 | TRBV5-4 | TGTGCCAGCAGCTTGGGAATAGGGACTGGGAGCTCTGGAAACACCATATATTTT | CASSLGIGTGSSGNTIYF
NA | NA | TRBJ1-4 | TRBV6-5 | TGTGCCAGCACGTGGGCGAGGGATGAAAAACTGTTTTTT | CASTWARDEKLFF
TRBD1 | NA | TRBJ2-7 | TRBV5-1 | TGCGCCAGCCAAGACCGGGACAGGCTCTCCTACGAGCAGTACTTC | CASQDRDRLSYEQYF
TRBD1 | NA | TRBJ2-7 | TRBV3-1/TRBV3-2 | TGTGCCAGCGGGACAGCGACCTACGAGCAGTACTTC | CASGTATYEQYF